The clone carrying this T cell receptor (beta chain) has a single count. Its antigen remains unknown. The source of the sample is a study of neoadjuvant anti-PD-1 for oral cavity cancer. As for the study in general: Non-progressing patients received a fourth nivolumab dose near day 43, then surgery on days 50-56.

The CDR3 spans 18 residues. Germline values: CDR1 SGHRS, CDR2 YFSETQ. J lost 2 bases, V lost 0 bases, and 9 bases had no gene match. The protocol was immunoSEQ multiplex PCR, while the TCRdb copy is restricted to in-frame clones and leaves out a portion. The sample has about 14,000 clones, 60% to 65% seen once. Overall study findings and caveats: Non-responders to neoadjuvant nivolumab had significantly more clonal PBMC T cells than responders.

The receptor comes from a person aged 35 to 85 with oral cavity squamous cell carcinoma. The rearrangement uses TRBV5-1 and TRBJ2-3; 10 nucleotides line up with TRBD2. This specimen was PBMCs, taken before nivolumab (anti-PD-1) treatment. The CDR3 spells CASSLEAGGNRYTDTQYF. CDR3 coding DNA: TGCGCCAGCAGCTTGGAAGCGGGGGGGAACCGATACACAGATACGCAGTATTTT.